This is a list of T cell receptor beta chains from one sample in a study of preoperative IRX-2 immunotherapy in early breast cancer. Generated by immunoSEQ multiplex PCR, the TCRdb table keeps only in-frame clones and is missing some. The table lists about 38,000 clones, around four fifths of them singletons. Sequencing used lymph node tissue, obtained after IRX-2 immunotherapy. These receptors were collected from a human donor with breast cancer. CDR3s include the opening cysteine and the closing phenylalanine or tryptophan.

v_call	j_call	cdr3_aa
TRBV6-8	TRBJ1-1	CASSTYGAVNTEAFF
TRBV7-6	TRBJ2-2	CASSLEEEYTGELFF
TRBV16	TRBJ1-1	CASSLGTGGATEAFF
TRBV6-8	TRBJ1-5	CASSYRNQPQHF
TRBV7-1	TRBJ1-1	CASSLTRTMNTEAFF
TRBV19	TRBJ2-1	CASRRSSSGGAANEQFF
TRBV10-2	TRBJ2-2	CASSERGPGELFF
TRBV12-2	TRBJ2-5	CATRPGGAGETQYF
TRBV7-6	TRBJ2-5	CASSPGAVKETQYF
TRBV11-3	TRBJ1-2	CASSLKDHGGISGYTF
TRBV5-1	TRBJ1-6	CASSLAVGGASPLHF
TRBV6-8	TRBJ2-3	CAISVGGAEDTQYF
TRBV6-8	TRBJ2-1	CASSPRLAGYNEQFF
TRBV28	TRBJ1-4	CASSHNIGTAEKLFF
TRBV23-1	TRBJ1-2	CASSQGDTTHGYTF
TRBV15	TRBJ1-4	CATSRDSRDEKLFF
TRBV6-8	TRBJ1-5	CASSLTGASILQHF
TRBV11-3	TRBJ2-6	CASSLETVPSGANVLTF
TRBV5-1	TRBJ2-2	CASSLGPATNTGELFF
TRBV6-8	TRBJ1-5	CASSDEPGQPQHF
TRBV11-3	TRBJ2-1	CASSPLSSKVNEQFF
TRBV15	TRBJ2-1	CATQLAGGPYEQFF
TRBV11-3	TRBJ1-6	CASSLPGTGNSPLHF
TRBV7-6	TRBJ1-2	CASSRGRQGKGIYGYTF
TRBV6-8	TRBJ2-2	CASGSRGRAGELFF
TRBV11-3	TRBJ2-5	CASSRGQGAGETQYF
TRBV28	TRBJ1-2	CASSSSGRYGYTF
TRBV6-8	TRBJ1-1	CASMWDSNTEAFF
TRBV6-8	TRBJ1-2	CASSYGTGEGNGYTF
TRBV28	TRBJ1-5	CASSFLTGDSQPQHF
TRBV6-8	TRBJ2-5	CASMLGVQETQYF
TRBV5-1	TRBJ2-5	CASSSTVPGTGQETQYF
TRBV6-8	TRBJ1-6	CASRTGTGTSPLHF
TRBV19	TRBJ2-1	CASSIEGSWGSYNEQFF
TRBV18	TRBJ1-5	CASSPSRQDNQPQHF
TRBV11-3	TRBJ1-1	CASSLSAASTEAFF
TRBV11-3	TRBJ2-2	CASSLLITRNTGELFF
TRBV11-1	TRBJ1-5	CASSFPGRTQPQHF
TRBV19	TRBJ2-3	CASSMVGTGRADTQYF
TRBV30	TRBJ1-5	CASGGREGQPQHF
TRBV15	TRBJ2-7	CATSRTGGEYEQYF
TRBV5-1	TRBJ1-1	CASSLETGAQNTEAFF
TRBV6-8	TRBJ2-3	CAISGGVGTDTQYF
TRBV16	TRBJ1-1	CASSSGDGLQNTEAFF
TRBV19	TRBJ1-3	CTSPGDRTSGNTIYF
TRBV10-2	TRBJ1-2	CASRTRDGSNYGYTF
TRBV23-1	TRBJ2-2	CASSQDTGNTGELFF
TRBV11-3	TRBJ1-1	CASSLGGRDTEAFF
TRBV11-3	TRBJ1-2	CASSFRLPKDYGYTF
TRBV11-3	TRBJ1-5	CASSFTGLGQPQHF
TRBV19	TRBJ2-1	CASRTLSDEQFF
TRBV2	TRBJ1-5	CASSPPGQGNQPQHF
TRBV11-3	TRBJ1-3	CASSLGGSKLGNTIYF
TRBV19	TRBJ2-1	CASSISGGGRSEQFF
TRBV30	TRBJ2-1	CAWSTGTGRNEQFF
TRBV28	TRBJ1-2	CASTIFYGGPVLGYTF
TRBV5-1	TRBJ2-1	CASSFRDRGMDEQFF
TRBV7-6	TRBJ2-1	CASSLRDYSSREQFF
TRBV19	TRBJ2-1	CASSRLAGLSSYNEQFF
TRBV9	TRBJ1-5	CASSEMWSDNQPQHF